This TCR beta chain stems from a study of cytomegalovirus exposure and HLA in healthy donors. In the study overall: For the approximately 390 genotyped donors, 80% to 90% fell within the Caucasian-associated ancestry cluster. Study observations and caveats: In an earlier analysis, about 87% or about 30%: the productive usage of most TCR beta V segments. An analysis was carried out at a later point. It showed that HLA-associated TCR beta chains were more clonally expanded than equally common non-associated chains. TCR beta V- and J-gene trimming, according to a later analysis, was linked to a missense DCLRE1C variant.

Primers: 60 Vbeta forward and 13 Jbeta reverse. The repertoire was sequenced with immunoSEQ multiplex PCR; TCRdb's copy has only in-frame clones and lacks some. The sample carries 150,000 to 200,000 clones, 75% to 90% recorded once. Of note for this clone: Its target is not known.

Per the germline V gene, CDR1 is ENHRY and CDR2 is SYGVKD. Trimming left V 7 bases short and J 3 bases short, with 12 bases between. The CDR3 runs to 13 residues. Sequencing was done on a sample of PBMCs. V is TRBV10-3 and J is TRBJ1-1; weak D call: TRBD1 (6 bases). The sequence was collected from a girl aged 2 to 9 in good health and CMV-seropositive. The CDR3, as DNA: TGTGCCATCACTCAGGGGTTGTACACTGAAGCTTTCTTT. Its translation: CAITQGLYTEAFF.